Presented here are 26 T cell receptor beta chains from one specimen sequenced in a study of T cell repertoires in cytomegalovirus infection. TCRdb itself ran the reads through MiXCR, one entry per CDR3 protein. Of 450,000 to 650,000 distinct CDR3 sequences in the sample, roughly 42% were seen once. Their antigens are not known. The sequencing used cultured PBMCs, collected from culture after CMV antigen stimulation. The receptor source for this set is a human donor in good health (CMV status not recorded). Some clones in this sample may be carry-over from other donors' samples.

This clonotype was picked up a small number of times. V and J are TRBV7-2 and TRBJ2-7; 8 bases align to TRBD2. Per the germline V gene, CDR1 is SGHTA and CDR2 is FQGNSA. After removal of 2 bases from V and 0 bases from J, the junction contained 3 bases not matched to a gene. The CDR3 runs 15 residues. CDR3 bases: TGTGCCAGCAGCTTATTTAGCGGGGCCTCCTACGAGCAGTACTTC. It yields the protein CASSLFSGASYEQYF.

The chain combines TRBV20-1 with TRBJ2-1; D may be TRBD2 (6 bases). The CDR3 spans 16 residues. Germline V CDR1 and CDR2: DFQATT, SNEGSKA (reference sequence). Trimming left V 5 bases short and J 0 bases short, with 17 bases between. The CDR3 sequence: CSAHLSGLSSYNEQFF. The CDR3 DNA reads TGCAGTGCTCACCTTAGCGGTTTGAGCTCCTACAATGAGCAGTTCTTC.

The CDR3 nucleotides are TGTGCCAGCAGACCCTCAGGAGGGGGGTACCAAGAGACCCAGTACTTC. Amino acids: CASRPSGGGYQETQYF. The J gene is TRBJ2-5, the V gene TRBV6-5; D possibly uses TRBD1 or TRBD2 (6 bases each). Trimming removed 6 bases from V and 0 bases from J, with 17 bases in between. Germline assignment: CDR1 MNHEY and CDR2 SVGAGI. The CDR3 is 16 amino acids.

The rearrangement joins TRBV20-1 to TRBJ2-1, with D perhaps TRBD2 (6 bases). With 6 bases removed from V and 7 bases from J, the gap between germline ends came to 10 bases. Germline V gives CDR1 DFQATT, CDR2 SNEGSKA (reference sequence). The CDR3 is 11 amino acids. CDR3 protein: CSAGGRNEQFF. CDR3 sequence (DNA): TGCAGTGCGGGGGGAAGAAATGAGCAGTTCTTC.

In this sample, this clonotype turned up a few times. CDR3 in DNA: TGTGCCAGCAGCTCAATCCGGGAAAGCACAGATACGCAGTATTTT. It codes for CASSSIRESTDTQYF. The chain carries TRBV7-9 and TRBJ2-3, with D perhaps TRBD2 (5 bases). V was shortened by 4 bases and J by 0 bases, with 11 bases between the two germline ends. The CDR3 is 15 residues long. In germline, CDR1 is SEHNR, CDR2 FQNEAQ (reference sequence).

The chain couples TRBV7-2 to TRBJ2-7, with D maybe TRBD1 (5 bases). This CDR3 is built from 13 residues. V lost 1 base, J lost 5 bases, and 9 bases lay in between. Germline V gene sequence: CDR1 SGHTA, CDR2 FQGNSA. CDR3 sequence (DNA): TGTGCCAGCAGCTTAGTGGACATCCACGAGCAGTACTTC. Translating it yields CASSLVDIHEQYF.

This rearrangement joins TRBV7-2 to TRBJ2-1, with 11 bases matching TRBD2. Germline V lookup: CDR1 SGHTA, CDR2 FQGNSA. V trimming: 3 bases; J trimming: 8 bases; junction bases outside the gene matches: 6. The CDR3 is 15 amino acids. CDR3 in DNA: TGTGCCAGCAGCTTTAGACTAGCGGGGCGGTATGAGCAGTTCTTC. Translated: CASSFRLAGRYEQFF. The full variable domain, rest sourced from reference TRBV7-2 and TRBJ2-1, is GAGVSQSPSNKVTEKGKDVELRCDPISGHTALYWYRQSLGQGLEFLIYFQGNSAPDKSGLPSDRFSAERTGGSVSTLTIQRTQQEDSAVYLCASSFRLAGRYEQFFGPGTRLTVL.

A few counts support this clonotype. CDR3 nucleotides: TGTGCCAGCAGCTTGGGCGGGTGGACGGCAACTAATGAAAAACTGTTTTTT. The encoded protein is CASSLGGWTATNEKLFF. The V call is TRBV7-6, the J call TRBJ1-4; D gene ambiguous. This CDR3 has 17 amino acids. Germline loops: CDR1 SGHVS, CDR2 FNYEAQ. V was shortened by 3 bases and J by 0 bases, with 14 bases between the two germline ends.

In its sample, this clonotype was seen a few times. This chain connects TRBV6-1 to TRBJ2-5, with D tentatively TRBD2 (6 bases). The CDR3 runs 14 residues. V lost 7 bases and J lost 1, with 13 bases in between. Germline values: CDR1 MNHNS, CDR2 SASEGT. In DNA form, the CDR3 reads TGTGCCAGCATGGGGGGACTCACCCAAGAGACCCAGTACTTC. Amino acids: CASMGGLTQETQYF.

This clonotype showed up just a few times. The rearrangement joins TRBV7-2 to TRBJ2-5; 7 positions agree with TRBD2. The CDR3 is 15 amino acids. Germline CDR1 and CDR2: SGHTA and FQGNSA. After removal of 2 bases from V and 1 base from J, the junction contained 4 bases not matched to a gene. The CDR3: CASSLWEGLQETQYF. CDR3 DNA: TGTGCCAGCAGCTTATGGGAGGGACTCCAAGAGACCCAGTACTTC. Full variable domain (remainder filled in from reference TRBV7-2 and TRBJ2-5): GAGVSQSPSNKVTEKGKDVELRCDPISGHTALYWYRQSLGQGLEFLIYFQGNSAPDKSGLPSDRFSAERTGGSVSTLTIQRTQQEDSAVYLCASSLWEGLQETQYFGPGTRLLVL.

The rearrangement links TRBV5-1 to TRBJ2-7; D possibly corresponds to TRBD2 (6 bases). Trimming removed 1 base from V and 6 bases from J, with 14 bases in between. The CDR3 extends over 14 amino acids. The germline V gene encodes CDR1 SGHRS and CDR2 YFSETQ. CDR3 bases: TGCGCCAGCAGCTTGACCCTGCAGGGAGGCGAGCAGTACTTC. Translating it yields CASSLTLQGGEQYF.

This clonotype was recorded many times. The gene calls are TRBV7-2 and TRBJ2-3, with 7 bases lining up with TRBD1. V was pared by 6 bases and J by 4 bases, with 10 bases of the junction left unmatched. The CDR3 is 15 residues long. Germline V gene sequence: CDR1 SGHTA, CDR2 FQGNSA. The CDR3 is CASRYTGTVSDTQYF. The CDR3 DNA sequence: TGTGCCAGCAGGTACACCGGGACAGTGTCAGATACGCAGTATTTT.

This sequence joins TRBV18 and TRBJ2-1; D gene uncertain. The V gene's germline CDR1 is KGHSH and CDR2 LQKENI. The CDR3 spans 14 residues. V lost 4 bases to trimming and J lost 9 bases, with 16 bases between them. The CDR3 reads CASSQTEWVGEQFF. DNA for the CDR3: TGTGCCAGCTCACAGACCGAGTGGGTGGGTGAGCAGTTCTTC.

This clonotype was found a few times. The chain links TRBV19 to TRBJ1-2; D gene unclear. The ends were cut back, 1 base at V and 1 base at J, with 10 bases in the middle. The CDR3 contains 15 residues. In germline, CDR1 is LNHDA, CDR2 SQIVND (reference sequence). As DNA, the CDR3 is TGTGCCAGTAGTATAGCTGGTGGGAGTAACTATGGCTACACCTTC. It yields the protein CASSIAGGSNYGYTF.

The genes are TRBV5-4 and TRBJ2-7; no clear D. The ends were cut back, 5 bases at V and 2 bases at J, with 17 bases in the middle. The CDR3 has 15 residues. Germline-derived CDR1 and CDR2 are SGHNT and YYREEE (reference sequence). The CDR3 loop reads CASSLGRPATYEQYF. The CDR3, as DNA: TGTGCCAGCAGTCTCGGAAGGCCGGCAACCTACGAGCAGTACTTC. Supplemented by reference TRBV5-4 and TRBJ2-7, the full variable domain reads ETGVTQSPTHLIKTRGQQVTLRCSSQSGHNTVSWYQQALGQGPQFIFQYYREEENGRGNFPPRFSGLQFPNYSSELNVNALELDDSALYLCASSLGRPATYEQYFGPGTRLTVT.

V is TRBV7-9 and J is TRBJ1-6; no firm D call. Germline V CDR1 and CDR2: SEHNR, FQNEAQ (reference sequence). This CDR3 has 14 amino acids. The ends were cut back, 3 bases at V and 8 bases at J, with 11 bases in the middle. The CDR3 reads CASSFWTQDSPLHF. In DNA, the CDR3 is TGTGCCAGCAGCTTTTGGACGCAGGATTCACCCCTCCACTTT.

This clonotype was seen repeatedly, ten times or more. The rearrangement uses TRBV7-2 and TRBJ1-5, with 7 bases matching TRBD1. The J segment lost 6 bases and the V segment lost 5 bases, leaving 7 bases of the junction unmatched. CDR3 size: 14 residues. In germline, CDR1 is SGHTA, CDR2 FQGNSA. CDR3 coding DNA: TGTGCCAGCAGCGCGACAGGGCCCGGTCAGCCCCAGCATTTT. This sequence encodes CASSATGPGQPQHF.

The chain links TRBV7-2 to TRBJ2-1; a possible D gene is TRBD1 (5 bases). This CDR3 is built from 14 residues. Per germline, CDR1 SGHTA and CDR2 FQGNSA. Trimming shortened V by 5 bases and J by 2 bases, and 10 bases separated the two germline ends. This chain's CDR3 is CASSVQEPYNEQFF. The CDR3 DNA reads TGTGCCAGCAGCGTACAGGAACCCTACAATGAGCAGTTCTTC.

The chain carries TRBV7-9 and TRBJ1-2; 7 bases are shared with TRBD1. The trim removed 5 bases at V and 0 bases at J, leaving 6 bases unmatched. This CDR3 comprises 15 residues. Germline-derived CDR1 and CDR2 are SEHNR and FQNEAQ (reference sequence). For the CDR3, the DNA is TGTGCCAGCAGCCGAGGAGGGACAGCTAACTATGGCTACACCTTC. It encodes CASSRGGTANYGYTF.

The DNA of the CDR3 is TGTGCCAGCAGTGGTTACCTAGTCTCCTACGAGCAGTACTTC. Translating it yields CASSGYLVSYEQYF. The V gene is TRBV6-1, the J gene TRBJ2-7; no definite D call. The germline V gene encodes CDR1 MNHNS and CDR2 SASEGT. V was clipped by 4 bases and J by 0 bases, with 10 bases between them. The CDR3 runs to 14 residues.

This chain links TRBV19 with TRBJ2-3, with 13 positions matching TRBD2. V lost 6 bases to trimming and J lost 0 bases; unmatched junction nucleotides: 6. From germline, CDR1 is LNHDA and CDR2 SQIVND (reference sequence). This CDR3 comprises 17 residues. The CDR3 nucleotides are TGTGCCAGTAGCGGGACTAGCGGGAATCCCAGCACAGATACGCAGTATTTT. Its protein product is CASSGTSGNPSTDTQYF.

This rearrangement joins TRBV4-1 to TRBJ2-6, with D unresolved. From germline, CDR1 is MGHRA and CDR2 YSYEKL. Trimming took off 1 base at V and 1 base at J, with 8 bases between the two ends. This CDR3 contains 16 residues. CDR3 bases: TGCGCCAGCAGCCAAGGCGAAATATCTGGGGCCAACGTCCTGACTTTC. Its translation: CASSQGEISGANVLTF.

The CDR3 DNA reads TGTGCCAGCTCACCAGTCGGCGGGGGGCGTGAGACCCAGTACTTC. Translating it yields CASSPVGGGRETQYF. This rearrangement joins TRBV18 to TRBJ2-5; 8 bases are shared with TRBD2. V shed 2 bases and J 5 bases; nucleotides not matched to a gene: 7. The CDR3 spans 15 residues. The germline V gene has CDR1 KGHSH and CDR2 LQKENI.

The chain is built from TRBV12-3 or TRBV12-4 and TRBJ1-4, with 8 nucleotides matching TRBD1. V lost 7 bases, J lost 8 bases, and 9 bases stayed unmatched. The CDR3 is made up of 14 amino acids. In DNA, the CDR3 is TGTGCCAGCAACGCGCACAGGGGGGGGGAAAAACTGTTTTTT. Residues: CASNAHRGGEKLFF.

The chain recombines TRBV7-2 with TRBJ2-7; 12 nucleotides align to TRBD2. Losses at the gene ends were 5 bases for V and 1 base for J; bases not matched to a gene: 3. There are 15 residues in the CDR3. Germline assignment: CDR1 SGHTA and CDR2 FQGNSA. This CDR3 is CASSTTSGGSYEQYF. CDR3 bases: TGTGCCAGCAGCACCACTAGCGGGGGGTCCTACGAGCAGTACTTC.

The J gene is TRBJ1-2, the V gene TRBV5-3, with D possibly matching TRBD1 (6 bases). TRBV5-3 is treated as an ORF (open reading frame) with a function not yet certain. The V end lost 8 bases, the J end lost 7 bases, and 21 bases lay between the germline ends. The CDR3 is 14 residues long. The CDR3 is CASRTSLGAAGYTF. The CDR3 bases are TGTGCCAGCAGAACCTCGTTGGGGGCGGCTGGCTACACCTTC.